The 9 T cell receptor beta chains listed next were all sequenced from one sample in a study of cytomegalovirus exposure and HLA in healthy donors. Here immunoSEQ multiplex PCR was the method, and the copy in TCRdb shows in-frame clones only, minus some. The profile covers 150,000 to 200,000 clones, with over 80% appearing a single time and 2% to 2.5% taken by the ten largest. The sample comprised PBMCs. Every receptor here comes from a man between 25 and 39 years old in good health and CMV-seropositive.

The chain employs TRBV7-8 and TRBJ2-2; TRBD1 might be the D (6 bases). Trimming took 3 bases from V and 0 from J, leaving 14 bases between them. Germline-derived CDR1 and CDR2 are SGHVS and FQNEAQ. The CDR3 loop spans 17 amino acids. The CDR3 region is CASSFPTGFANTGELFF. The CDR3 nucleotides read TGTGCCAGCAGCTTCCCCACAGGGTTCGCGAACACCGGGGAGCTGTTTTTT.

In its sample, this clone was seen once. This rearrangement joins TRBV7-2 to TRBJ2-5, with D unresolved. The CDR3 has 11 residues. Trimming cost V 8 bases and J 0 bases, with 4 bases left between them. In germline, CDR1 is SGHTA, CDR2 FQGNSA. The CDR3 here is CASGNQETQYF. The CDR3 nucleotides read TGTGCCAGCGGCAACCAAGAGACCCAGTACTTC.

The chain carries TRBV12-5 and TRBJ2-7, with D unclear. Germline CDR1 is LGHNT and CDR2 is FRNRAP. Trimming pared 0 bases from V and 4 bases from J, leaving 4 bases between. This CDR3 comprises 12 residues. CDR3 amino acids: CASGLVQYEQYF. The DNA of the CDR3 is TGTGCTAGTGGTTTGGTACAATACGAGCAGTACTTC. The complete variable domain, with remaining parts taken from reference TRBV12-5 and TRBJ2-7, reads DARVTQTPRHKVTEMGQEVTMRCQPILGHNTVFWYRQTMMQGLELLAYFRNRAPLDDSGMPKDRFSAEMPDATLATLKIQPSEPRDSAVYFCASGLVQYEQYFGPGTRLTVT.

This clone was detected only a few times. The rearrangement links TRBV7-8 to TRBJ1-2, with 9 positions matching TRBD1. Germline CDR1 and CDR2: SGHVS and FQNEAQ. The CDR3 consists of 14 residues. The junction had 5 bases not matched to a gene; V was cut back by 1 base and J by 8 bases. As DNA, the CDR3 is TGTGCCAGCAGCTTAGGGACAGGGGCTCGAGGCTACACCTTC. Translating it yields CASSLGTGARGYTF.

The V gene is TRBV7-9, the J gene TRBJ2-7; tentatively, D is TRBD1 (6 bases). CDR3 length equals 13 residues. V was pared by 2 bases and J by 4 bases, with 9 bases between. CDR1 and CDR2 from the germline V gene are SEHNR and FQNEAQ (reference sequence). CDR3 protein: CASSLLGGYEQYF. CDR3 bases: TGTGCCAGCAGCTTATTAGGGGGTTACGAGCAGTACTTC.

The V call is TRBV7-8, the J call TRBJ1-1, with 7 nucleotides matching TRBD1. V gave up 4 bases and J gave up 11 bases; unmatched junction bases: 7. CDR3 length: 12 residues. Germline CDR1 reads SGHVS; CDR2 reads FQNEAQ. The CDR3 loop is CASSYPGGRAFF. In DNA, the CDR3 is TGTGCCAGCAGCTACCCAGGGGGGCGGGCTTTCTTT.

This rearrangement joins TRBV5-1 to TRBJ1-1; D may be TRBD1 (6 bases). The CDR3 is 15 amino acids. The V end was cut by 0 bases, the J end by 1 base, with 10 bases between. The germline V gene has CDR1 SGHRS and CDR2 YFSETQ. The CDR3 nucleotides are TGCGCCAGCAGCTTGGGAGAGGGGGAGAACACTGAAGCTTTCTTT. It translates to CASSLGEGENTEAFF. Full variable domain (remainder filled in from reference TRBV5-1 and TRBJ1-1): KAGVTQTPRYLIKTRGQQVTLSCSPISGHRSVSWYQQTPGQGLQFLFEYFSETQRNKGNFPGRFSGRQFSNSRSEMNVSTLELGDSALYLCASSLGEGENTEAFFGQGTRLTVV.

This clone was counted between two and nine times. V is TRBV7-6 and J is TRBJ2-7; 11 bases map to TRBD1. CDR3 length: 14 residues. Unmatched junction bases numbered 1, after V lost 4 bases and J lost 2 bases. Germline V gene lookup returns CDR1 SGHVS and CDR2 FNYEAQ. The CDR3 sequence is CASSSGQGAYEQYF. As DNA, the CDR3 is TGTGCCAGCAGCTCGGGACAGGGGGCCTACGAGCAGTACTTC.

The chain links TRBV7-8 to TRBJ1-2; no clear D. The CDR3 has 15 amino acids. Germline assignment: CDR1 SGHVS and CDR2 FQNEAQ. Trimming left V 5 bases short and J 3 bases short, with 16 bases between. CDR3 sequence (DNA): TGTGCCAGCAGCCCTAGGGCCGGGGTGTACTATGGCTACACCTTC. Translated, it gives CASSPRAGVYYGYTF.